This TCR beta chain was captured in a study of Tregs in tolerant kidney transplant recipients. Notes on the study in general: Donor-specific Treg expansion exceeded global Treg expansion in tolerant patients, suggesting antigen drive.

Profiling relied on immunoSEQ multiplex PCR, and the TCRdb table lists in-frame clones only, not all of them. The repertoire holds fewer than 60,000 clones, about nine tenths seen once, with around 15% in the top ten. Points on this clone: Antigen specificity is unknown.

Related graft donors supplied nonmyeloablative bone marrow transplants, and mixed chimerism was transient. CD4+CD25+CD127- Tregs, CD4+CD25- non-Tregs, CD4 and CD8 cells were sorted. Losses at the gene ends were 1 base for V and 3 bases for J; bases not matched to a gene: 3. This CDR3 spans 15 amino acids. From germline, CDR1 is WNHNN and CDR2 SYGVQD (reference sequence). The specimen comprised CD8+ T cells from blood (PBMCs), sampled 24 months after the transplant. The V and J genes are TRBV10-1 and TRBJ2-1, with 7 bases that match TRBD1. The TCR originated in a human patient who received a combined kidney and bone marrow transplant. The graft donor may be the source of some T cells. The CDR3 nucleotides read TGCGCCAGCAGTGAGTGCCGGGACAGCTACAATGAGCAGTTCTTC. It codes for CASSECRDSYNEQFF.